This T cell receptor (beta chain) was recovered during a study of Ad26.COV2.S vaccination and SARS-CoV-2 variants. Study summary: Donor participated within the Ad26.COV2.S arm of the COV1001 trial.

Trimming took 6 bases from V and 4 from J; bases not matched to a gene: 14. The CDR3 covers 15 residues. In germline, CDR1 is SQVTM, CDR2 ANQGSEA. Data came from immunoSEQ multiplex PCR; TCRdb stores just in-frame clones and leaves some out. The sample records over 200,000 clones, more than 75% being singletons. Regarding treatment: around 19 received Ad26.COV2.S at low or high dose, single or two shots; 5 received placebo; per-sample allocation not given. After the first vaccine or placebo injection, samples were drawn on day 63. The starting material was peripheral blood, obtained in a trial of Ad26.COV2.S vaccine versus placebo. The clonotype originates from a person between 18 and 65 years old who received the Ad26.COV2.S COVID-19 vaccine or a placebo. V usage is TRBV29-1 and J usage is TRBJ1-2; 7 bases fit TRBD1. The CDR3, as DNA: TGCAGCGTCGGGGTTACCGGGACAGTGAGCTATGGCTACACCTTC. This gives the protein CSVGVTGTVSYGYTF.